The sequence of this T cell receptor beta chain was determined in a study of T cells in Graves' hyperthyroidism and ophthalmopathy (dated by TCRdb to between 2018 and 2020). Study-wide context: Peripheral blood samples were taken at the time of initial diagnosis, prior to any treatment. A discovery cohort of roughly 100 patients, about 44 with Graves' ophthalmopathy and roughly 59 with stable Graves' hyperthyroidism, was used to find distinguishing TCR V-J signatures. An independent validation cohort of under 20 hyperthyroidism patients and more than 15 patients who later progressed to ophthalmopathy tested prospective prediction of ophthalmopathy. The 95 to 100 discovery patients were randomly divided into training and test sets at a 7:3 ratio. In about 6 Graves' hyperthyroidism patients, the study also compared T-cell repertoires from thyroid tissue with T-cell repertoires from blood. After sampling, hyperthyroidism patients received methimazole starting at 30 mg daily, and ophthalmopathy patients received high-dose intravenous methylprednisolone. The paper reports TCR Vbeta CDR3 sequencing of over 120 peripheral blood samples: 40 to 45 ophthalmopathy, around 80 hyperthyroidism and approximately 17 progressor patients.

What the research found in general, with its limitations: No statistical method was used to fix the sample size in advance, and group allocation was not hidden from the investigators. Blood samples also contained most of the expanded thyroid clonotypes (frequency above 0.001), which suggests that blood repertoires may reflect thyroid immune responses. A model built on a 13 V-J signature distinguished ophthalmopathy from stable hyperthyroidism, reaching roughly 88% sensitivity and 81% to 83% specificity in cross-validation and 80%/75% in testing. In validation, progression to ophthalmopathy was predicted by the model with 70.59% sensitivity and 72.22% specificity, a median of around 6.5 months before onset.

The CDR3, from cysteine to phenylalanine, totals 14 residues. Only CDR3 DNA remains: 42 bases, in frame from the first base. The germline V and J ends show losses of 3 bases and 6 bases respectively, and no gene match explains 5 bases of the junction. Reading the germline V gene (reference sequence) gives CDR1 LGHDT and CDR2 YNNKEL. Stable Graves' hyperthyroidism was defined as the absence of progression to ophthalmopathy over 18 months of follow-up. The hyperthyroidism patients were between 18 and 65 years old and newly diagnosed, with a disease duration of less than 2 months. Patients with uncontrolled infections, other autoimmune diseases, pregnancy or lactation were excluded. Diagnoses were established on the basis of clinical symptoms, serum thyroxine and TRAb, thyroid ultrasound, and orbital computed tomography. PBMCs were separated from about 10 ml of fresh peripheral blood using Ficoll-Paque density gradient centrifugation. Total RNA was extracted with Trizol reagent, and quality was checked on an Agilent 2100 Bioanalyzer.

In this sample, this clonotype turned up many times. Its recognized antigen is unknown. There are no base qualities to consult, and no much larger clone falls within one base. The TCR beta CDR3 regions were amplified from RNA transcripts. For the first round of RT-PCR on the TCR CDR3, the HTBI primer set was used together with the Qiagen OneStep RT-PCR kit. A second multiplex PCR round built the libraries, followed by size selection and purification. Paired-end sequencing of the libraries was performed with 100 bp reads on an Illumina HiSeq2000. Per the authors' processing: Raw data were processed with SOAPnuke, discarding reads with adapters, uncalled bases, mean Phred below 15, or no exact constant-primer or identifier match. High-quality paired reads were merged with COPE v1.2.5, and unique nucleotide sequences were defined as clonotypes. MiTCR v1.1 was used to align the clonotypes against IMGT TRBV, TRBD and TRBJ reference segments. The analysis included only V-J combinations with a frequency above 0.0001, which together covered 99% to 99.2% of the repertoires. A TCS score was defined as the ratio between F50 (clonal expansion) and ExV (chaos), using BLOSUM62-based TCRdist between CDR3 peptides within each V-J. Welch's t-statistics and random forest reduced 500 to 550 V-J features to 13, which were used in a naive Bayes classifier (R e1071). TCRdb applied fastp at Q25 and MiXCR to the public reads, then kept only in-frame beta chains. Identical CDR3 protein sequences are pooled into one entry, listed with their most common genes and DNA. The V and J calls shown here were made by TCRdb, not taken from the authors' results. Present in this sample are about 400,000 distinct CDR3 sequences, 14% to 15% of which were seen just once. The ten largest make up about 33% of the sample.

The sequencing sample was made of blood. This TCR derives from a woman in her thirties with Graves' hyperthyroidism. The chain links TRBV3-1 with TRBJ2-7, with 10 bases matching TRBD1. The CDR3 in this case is CASSHRDRGPEQYF. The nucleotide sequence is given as TGTGCCAGCAGCCATAGGGACAGGGGTCCCGAGCAGTACTTC.